This T cell receptor (beta chain) was captured by sequencing in a study of cytomegalovirus exposure and HLA in healthy donors. Study-wide findings and caveats: The majority of TCR sequences were rare, yet some public TCRs appeared in many donors. In an earlier analysis, productive rearrangement rates for most beta V segments clustered near 90% or 30%.

PCR used 60 Vbeta primers and 13 Jbeta primers. Method: immunoSEQ multiplex PCR; TCRdb's copy keeps in-frame clones and lacks some. In the table there are a few hundred thousand clones, approximately 80% of which are singletons. Remarks on this clone: Its antigen is undetermined.

The receptor was isolated from a man younger than 40 in good health and CMV-seronegative. Sequencing used PBMCs.

In DNA, the CDR3 is TGCGCCAGCAGCCAACCGACAGGGGCGGGATCTGGCTACACCTTC. It yields the protein CASSQPTGAGSGYTF. The rearrangement joins TRBV4-1 to TRBJ1-2; 8 bases line up with TRBD1. This CDR3 is 15 amino acids long. From germline, CDR1 is MGHRA and CDR2 YSYEKL. V lost 2 bases, J lost 7 bases, and 9 bases stayed unmatched.